The 29 T cell receptor beta chains listed next were all sequenced from one sample in a study of blood T cell repertoires in COVID-19. Only in-frame clones appear in the TCRdb table, and some are missing; sequencing was by immunoSEQ multiplex PCR. The repertoire consists of about 200,000 clones, with 88% occurring once and the leading ten covering more than 1.4%. The sequenced sample consisted of peripheral blood. Every receptor here comes from a young man with active or convalescent COVID-19.

The sample holds one count of this clone. V is TRBV9 and J is TRBJ2-7; tentatively, D is TRBD2 (6 bases). This CDR3 has 13 amino acids. CDR1 is SGDLS and CDR2 is YYNGEE in the germline V gene. V gave up 3 bases and J gave up 3 bases, with 10 bases separating them. The CDR3 sequence: CASSGGDFYEQYF. CDR3 in DNA: TGTGCCAGCAGCGGAGGGGACTTCTACGAGCAGTACTTC.

The chain employs TRBV5-1 and TRBJ1-2; TRBD1 matches at 9 bases. The J segment lost 8 bases and the V segment lost 4 bases, leaving 9 bases of the junction unmatched. In germline, CDR1 is SGHRS, CDR2 YFSETQ. This CDR3 has 14 residues. This CDR3 reads CASSQTGGAGGYTF. CDR3 nucleotide sequence: TGCGCCAGCAGCCAGACAGGGGGAGCTGGCGGCTACACCTTC.

V usage is TRBV28 and J usage is TRBJ1-6, with a possible D match to TRBD1 (6 bases). Germline V gene data show CDR1 as MDHEN and CDR2 as SYDVKM. V lost 8 bases to trimming and J lost 0 bases, with 11 bases between them. The CDR3 has 15 amino acids. CDR3 sequence reads: CASHTGNSYNSPLHF. The CDR3, as DNA: TGTGCCAGCCATACAGGGAACTCCTATAATTCACCCCTCCACTTT.

The rearrangement uses TRBV9 and TRBJ2-7, with 9 bases aligning to TRBD2. Germline CDR1 SGDLS, CDR2 YYNGEE. The CDR3 runs 15 residues. V lost 3 bases to trimming and J lost 0 bases; unmatched junction nucleotides: 4. The CDR3 is CASSAGTSLSYEQYF. DNA for the CDR3: TGTGCCAGCAGCGCTGGGACTAGCCTCTCCTACGAGCAGTACTTC.

The CDR3 DNA is TGTGCCTGGAGTGTTGCCAGGATTAGCAATCAGCCCCAGCATTTT. Its protein is CAWSVARISNQPQHF. The chain recombines TRBV30 with TRBJ1-5; D uncertain. Germline lookup yields CDR1 GTSNPN and CDR2 SVGIG (reference sequence). Trimming took off 0 bases at V and 0 bases at J, with 9 bases between the two ends. This CDR3 has 15 residues.

V is TRBV11-3 and J is TRBJ2-1; D is possibly TRBD2 (6 bases). CDR3 length equals 13 residues. V was cut by 5 bases and J by 8 bases, with 13 bases left in between. Germline V CDR1 and CDR2: SGHNT, YENEEA. The CDR3 sequence is CASSRGSVDEQFF. The CDR3 DNA reads TGTGCCAGCAGCCGGGGGTCGGTGGATGAGCAGTTCTTC.

The rearrangement joins TRBV6-5 to TRBJ1-1, with D possibly matching TRBD1 (6 bases). CDR3 length: 14 residues. Germline assignment: CDR1 MNHEY and CDR2 SVGAGI. Trimming left V 6 bases short and J 4 bases short, with 15 bases between. The chain's CDR3 is CASSRKGGSTEAFF. Here the CDR3 DNA reads TGTGCCAGCAGCAGAAAGGGGGGGAGCACTGAAGCTTTCTTT.

This clone showed up many times. V and J are TRBV6-2 or TRBV6-3 and TRBJ2-5; TRBD2 agrees at 10 bases. The CDR3 runs 18 residues. V was pared by 4 bases and J by 3 bases, with 14 bases of the junction left unmatched. Germline CDR1 reads MNHEY; CDR2 reads SVGEGT. CDR3 coding DNA: TGTGCCAGCAGTTGGCTAGCGGGAGCCCCCCTCCGGAAAGAGACCCAGTACTTC. Translated: CASSWLAGAPLRKETQYF.

The chain uses TRBV6-5 and TRBJ2-1, with 11 nucleotides matching TRBD2. V dropped 6 bases and J dropped 9; count of bases not matched to a gene: 10. Germline CDR1 is MNHEY and CDR2 is SVGAGI. The CDR3 loop spans 15 amino acids. The CDR3 spells CASRIAGGPDGEQFF. CDR3 sequence (DNA): TGTGCCAGCAGAATAGCGGGAGGGCCAGACGGTGAGCAGTTCTTC.

The V call is TRBV5-1, the J call TRBJ2-7, with D possibly being TRBD2 (5 bases). Germline V lookup: CDR1 SGHRS, CDR2 YFSETQ. The CDR3 contains 14 residues. V dropped 3 bases and J dropped 1 base, with 11 bases sitting between them. The CDR3 nucleotides read TGCGCCAGCAGCTGGGTTGGCGGGTCCTACGAGCAGTACTTC. This encodes CASSWVGGSYEQYF.

This clone was detected a few times. The chain recombines TRBV15 with TRBJ2-1; 9 nucleotides align to TRBD1. The germline gives CDR1 LNHNV, CDR2 YYDKDF (reference sequence). The V gene end was trimmed by 5 bases and the J gene end by 8 bases; junction bases not matched to a gene: 7. This CDR3 has 14 amino acids. In DNA form, the CDR3 reads TGTGCCACCAGCGACCGGGACAGGGTCTATGAGCAGTTCTTC. As protein: CATSDRDRVYEQFF.

V is TRBV29-1 and J is TRBJ2-7, with 12 bases aligning to TRBD1. J gave up 3 bases and V 1 base, and 4 bases lay outside the gene matches. Per germline, CDR1 SQVTM and CDR2 ANQGSEA. The length of the CDR3 is 15 residues. The CDR3 nucleotides are TGCAGCGTTGAAGTGGGGACAGGGGGCATCTACGAGCAGTACTTC. It encodes CSVEVGTGGIYEQYF.

The V and J genes are TRBV7-8 and TRBJ2-7; 9 bases fit TRBD1. The V gene's germline CDR1 is SGHVS and CDR2 FQNEAQ. The CDR3 totals 15 residues. Trimming took 5 bases from V and 9 from J; bases not matched to a gene: 14. CDR3 protein: CASSNRDREPPGQYF. In nucleotides, the CDR3 is TGTGCCAGCAGCAACCGGGACAGGGAACCCCCCGGGCAGTACTTC. The variable domain in full, completed from reference TRBV7-8 and TRBJ2-7, reads GAGVSQSPRYKVAKRGQDVALRCDPISGHVSLFWYQQALGQGPEFLTYFQNEAQLDKSGLPSDRFFAERPEGSVSTLKIQRTQQEDSAVYLCASSNRDREPPGQYFGPGTRLTVT.

This rearrangement joins TRBV5-8 to TRBJ1-2; TRBD1 matches at 8 bases. With 4 bases clipped from V and 6 bases from J, the junction kept 11 bases outside the gene matches. The germline CDR1 and CDR2 sequences are SGHTS and YDEGEE. The CDR3 contains 15 residues. CDR3 residues: CASSPTRDRLHGYTF. The CDR3 region has the DNA TGTGCCAGCAGCCCAACCCGGGACAGGCTTCATGGCTACACCTTC.

The gene calls are TRBV7-2 and TRBJ2-2; D is uncertain. Per the germline V gene, CDR1 is SGHTA and CDR2 is FQGNSA. This CDR3 is 17 amino acids long. V was cut by 1 base and J by 0 bases, with 12 bases left in between. CDR3 nucleotide sequence: TGTGCCAGCAGCTTAGTAGCTGCAAGCGCGAACACCGGGGAGCTGTTTTTT. Translation: CASSLVAASANTGELFF.

The J gene is TRBJ2-2, the V gene TRBV7-9; TRBD2 matches at 7 bases. CDR1 and CDR2 (germline): SEHNR, FQNEAQ (reference sequence). The CDR3 is 15 amino acids. Losses at the gene ends were 2 bases for V and 2 bases for J; bases not matched to a gene: 2. CDR3 bases: TGTGCCAGCAGCTTAAGCGGGATAAACACCGGGGAGCTGTTTTTT. Encoded protein: CASSLSGINTGELFF.

This sequence joins TRBV6-2 or TRBV6-3 and TRBJ1-5; weak D call: TRBD1 (5 bases). CDR1 is MNHEY, CDR2 SVGEGT, per germline. This CDR3 has 14 residues. The V and J ends lost 2 bases and 6 bases respectively, with 11 bases between them. This CDR3 reads CASSYPGNGQPQHF. In DNA, the CDR3 is TGTGCCAGCAGTTACCCAGGGAACGGTCAGCCCCAGCATTTT.

This clone was seen a handful of times. The chain links TRBV4-1 to TRBJ1-1, with TRBD1 identical over 9 bases. Losses at the gene ends were 4 bases for V and 10 bases for J; bases not matched to a gene: 13. The CDR3 consists of 15 residues. Germline V gives CDR1 MGHRA, CDR2 YSYEKL. The CDR3 sequence is CASSRSGTGWRGAFF. The CDR3 region has the DNA TGCGCCAGCAGCCGCTCCGGGACAGGGTGGCGAGGAGCTTTCTTT.

This clone has just a few counts. V gene TRBV18 combines with J gene TRBJ1-2; the D gene is possibly TRBD1 (5 bases). V was cut by 2 bases and J by 11 bases, with 12 bases left in between. CDR3 length: 12 residues. Germline CDR1 is KGHSH and CDR2 is LQKENI. The DNA of the CDR3 is TGTGCCAGCTCACCATCGGGGGTCTGGTACACCTTC. It yields the protein CASSPSGVWYTF. Full variable domain (remainder filled in from reference TRBV18 and TRBJ1-2): NAGVMQNPRHLVRRRGQEARLRCSPMKGHSHVYWYRQLPEEGLKFMVYLQKENIIDESGMPKERFSAEFPKEGPSILRIQQVVRGDSAAYFCASSPSGVWYTFGSGTRLTVV.

The gene calls are TRBV11-2 and TRBJ1-2; perhaps TRBD1 as D (5 bases). With 8 bases removed from V and 8 bases from J, the gap between germline ends came to 24 bases. CDR3 size: 15 residues. CDR1 and CDR2 (germline): SGHAT, FQNNGV. CDR3 loop: CASGAFGRPGEGYTF. CDR3 DNA sequence: TGTGCCAGCGGGGCGTTTGGTCGGCCTGGGGAAGGCTACACCTTC. Full variable domain (remainder filled in from reference TRBV11-2 and TRBJ1-2): EAGVAQSPRYKIIEKRQSVAFWCNPISGHATLYWYQQILGQGPKLLIQFQNNGVVDDSQLPKDRFSAERLKGVDSTLKIQPAKLEDSAVYLCASGAFGRPGEGYTFGSGTRLTVV.

The V and J genes are TRBV19 and TRBJ1-5; maybe TRBD1 (5 bases). This CDR3 has 13 residues. The germline CDR1 and CDR2 sequences are LNHDA and SQIVND (reference sequence). V lost 4 bases to trimming and J lost 3 bases, with 7 bases between them. CDR3 sequence reads: CASSTRDNQPQHF. CDR3 coding DNA: TGTGCCAGTAGTACCAGGGACAATCAGCCCCAGCATTTT. The whole variable domain, remainder taken from reference TRBV19 and TRBJ1-5, is DGGITQSPKYLFRKEGQNVTLSCEQNLNHDAMYWYRQDPGQGLRLIYYSQIVNDFQKGDIAEGYSVSREKKESFPLTVTSAQKNPTAFYLCASSTRDNQPQHFGDGTRLSIL.

The chain combines TRBV2 with TRBJ2-3; D gene ambiguous. Germline V gene lookup returns CDR1 SNHLY and CDR2 FYNNEI. This CDR3 spans 14 amino acids. V lost 5 bases and J 4 bases, leaving 13 bases between the germline ends. DNA for the CDR3: TGTGCCAGCAGTCCTCTGAGGTCGGCAGATACGCAGTATTTT. Translating it yields CASSPLRSADTQYF.

V usage is TRBV27 and J usage is TRBJ1-2; 9 nucleotides agree with TRBD1. Germline V gene sequence: CDR1 MNHEY, CDR2 SMNVEV (reference sequence). The CDR3 extends over 13 amino acids. J was trimmed by 8 bases and V by 3 bases; bases with no gene match: 4. The CDR3 nucleotides read TGTGCCAGCAGTTTCCGACAGGGGGGAGGCTACACCTTC. Amino acid sequence: CASSFRQGGGYTF.

This chain links TRBV28 with TRBJ1-2; D not resolved. Germline CDR1 MDHEN, CDR2 SYDVKM. The CDR3 consists of 13 residues. Trimming pared 2 bases from V and 4 bases from J, leaving 8 bases between. CDR3 bases: TGTGCCAGCAGTTTAGGGCAGGTCTATGGCTACACCTTC. Protein: CASSLGQVYGYTF.

The V gene is TRBV14, the J gene TRBJ2-7; 8 bases are a match to TRBD2. With 2 bases clipped from V and 2 bases from J, the junction kept 14 bases outside the gene matches. This CDR3 has 18 amino acids. Per the germline V gene, CDR1 is SGHDN and CDR2 is FVKESK. CDR3 nucleotides: TGTGCCAGCAGCCAACTAGTCCTAGCGGGCCAGTTTCCCTACGAGCAGTACTTC. It specifies CASSQLVLAGQFPYEQYF.

This clone is a singleton in its sample. The chain couples TRBV2 to TRBJ1-2; perhaps TRBD1 as D (5 bases). Looked up from germline, CDR1 is SNHLY and CDR2 is FYNNEI. This CDR3 contains 14 residues. The ends were cut back, 10 bases at V and 4 bases at J, with 19 bases in the middle. The CDR3 nucleotides are TGTGCCAACTGGATGGGGGGTTTTATCTATGGCTACACCTTC. Its protein is CANWMGGFIYGYTF.

V usage is TRBV10-2 and J usage is TRBJ2-7; D not resolved. Germline loops: CDR1 WSHSY, CDR2 SAAADI. The CDR3 is made up of 12 amino acids. Trimming shortened V by 4 bases and J by 6 bases, and 10 bases separated the two germline ends. CDR3 coding DNA: TGCGCCAGCAGTGTAGTCTCCGGCGAGCAGTACTTC. It translates to CASSVVSGEQYF.

The rearrangement uses TRBV4-3 and TRBJ2-1; 11 nucleotides align to TRBD2. The V gene's germline CDR1 is LGHNA and CDR2 YSLEER. There are 18 residues in the CDR3. V trimming: 1 base; J trimming: 0 bases; junction bases outside the gene matches: 5. Here the CDR3 reads CASSQVASGRFSYNEQFF. The CDR3 nucleotides read TGCGCCAGCAGCCAAGTGGCTAGCGGGAGGTTCTCCTACAATGAGCAGTTCTTC.

J is TRBJ1-6 and V is TRBV11-2; 7 bases agree with TRBD1. CDR3 length: 15 amino acids. The germline gives CDR1 SGHAT, CDR2 FQNNGV. V dropped 5 bases and J dropped 0; count of bases not matched to a gene: 1. The CDR3 nucleotides are TGTGCCAGCAGCCCAGGGGGCTCCTATAATTCACCCCTCCACTTT. This codes for CASSPGGSYNSPLHF.